These 3 T cell receptor beta chains share one sample of origin, sequenced in a study of T cell repertoires in cytomegalovirus infection. TCRdb re-called the reads with MiXCR, one entry per CDR3 protein. The table includes 450,000 to 550,000 distinct CDR3 sequences, approximately 15% detected once. The specimen was CD8+ T cells from PBMCs. These receptors all come from a human donor in good health (CMV status not recorded). Some clones in this sample may be carry-over from other donors' samples.

This clonotype was found many times. CDR3 protein: CASSPGTSGHPYNEQFF. DNA of the CDR3: TGTGCCAGCAGCCCAGGGACTAGCGGTCATCCCTACAATGAGCAGTTCTTC. The gene calls are TRBV7-6 and TRBJ2-1; 11 positions match TRBD2. Germline V gives CDR1 SGHVS, CDR2 FNYEAQ. The ends lost 5 bases at V and 2 bases at J; junction bases unmatched: 8. The CDR3 is 17 amino acids. The full variable domain, in which reference TRBV7-6 and TRBJ2-1 provide the parts outside the CDR3, is GAGVSQSPRYKVTKRGQDVALRCDPISGHVSLYWYRQALGQGPEFLTYFNYEAQQDKSGLPNDRFSAERPEGSISTLTIQRTEQRDSAMYRCASSPGTSGHPYNEQFFGPGTRLTVL.

This clonotype occurred many times. This chain connects TRBV7-3 to TRBJ2-7, with a tentative D call TRBD1 (5 bases). The CDR3 consists of 13 residues. V gave up 1 base and J gave up 5 bases, with 9 bases separating them. Germline V gives CDR1 SGHTA, CDR2 FQGTGA. The CDR3 nucleotides read TGTGCCAGCAGCTTAAACAGGAACCACGAGCAGTACTTC. As protein: CASSLNRNHEQYF.

This clonotype was observed at least ten times. V usage is TRBV7-9 and J usage is TRBJ1-2, with no clear D. Germline CDR1 SEHNR, CDR2 FQNEAQ (reference sequence). This CDR3 is built from 11 residues. Trimming pared 3 bases from V and 10 bases from J, leaving 9 bases between. The CDR3 protein is CASSFSGSYTF. CDR3 DNA sequence: TGTGCCAGCAGCTTTAGTGGGTCCTACACCTTC.